This TCR beta chain was captured by sequencing in a study of T-cell reconstitution after alpha-beta-depleted transplantation in children. Trimming removed 0 bases at V and 4 bases at J, with 4 bases between. The germline CDR1 and CDR2 sequences are SGHDN and FVKESK. This CDR3 spans 12 amino acids. Using unique molecular identifiers, the investigators prepared the TCRbeta library. A single record per CDR3 protein comes from TCRdb applying MiXCR to the PCR reads. Of about 500,000 distinct CDR3 sequences listed, around a third were seen once; the top ten hold under 3%. This clonotype was counted between two and nine times.

The material sequenced was PBMCs from the stem cell graft donor, taken from the stem cell graft. The receptor was isolated from a human donor who donated a stem cell graft to a child with aplastic anemia. The gene calls are TRBV14 and TRBJ2-7; no definite D call. CDR3 nucleotides: TGTGCCAGCAGCCAAGATGTTTACGAGCAGTACTTC. This encodes CASSQDVYEQYF.